This TCR beta chain is from a study of blood T cell repertoires in COVID-19. The CDR3 is made up of 14 amino acids. Germline V gene sequence: CDR1 SGHTA, CDR2 FQGNSA. V lost 5 bases, J lost 1 base, and 2 bases stayed unmatched. Produced via immunoSEQ multiplex PCR; TCRdb's table is partial and in-frame only. The table shows some 110,000 clones, with approximately 83% occurring only once. The chain uses TRBV7-2 and TRBJ1-5; the match to TRBD1 covers 7 bases. Sequenced input: peripheral blood. The sequence derives from a woman aged 80 or over with active or convalescent COVID-19. CDR3 in DNA: TGTGCCAGCAGCGAACAGGGGAGCAATCAGCCCCAGCATTTT. Its translation: CASSEQGSNQPQHF.